This T cell receptor (beta chain) was observed in a study of STAT5B mutations in CD4+ large granular lymphocyte leukemia. Authors' methods: Clonotypes above 5% were considered putative leukemic clones, totaling fewer than 75. Some clones are missing from TCRdb's copy, which holds only in-frame ones; the method was immunoSEQ multiplex PCR. V and J calls and clone size follow that table, whereas D and trimming were derived from the DNA. The sample contains 5,000 or so clones, around nine tenths of which appear only once. Depending on availability, patient cells were bead-separated fractions or unselected PBMC. Turning to this clone: Its antigen is not known.

Points from the study as a whole: Patient CD4-sorted repertoires looked more clonal than healthy CD4+ repertoires, even without putative leukemic clones.

Specimen: PBMCs. This sequence was found in a man aged 40-50 years with CD4+ T-cell large granular lymphocyte leukemia.

The CDR3 sequence: CASSLPVGGVAFF. In DNA, the CDR3 is TGTGCCAGCAGCTTACCCGTTGGGGGCGTGGCTTTCTTT. The chain is built from TRBV7-9 and TRBJ1-1; tentatively, D is TRBD1 (6 bases). The CDR3 contains 13 residues. The germline CDR1 and CDR2 sequences are SEHNR and FQNEAQ (reference sequence). The V and J ends lost 2 bases and 11 bases respectively, with 15 bases between them.